Listed here are 30 T cell receptor beta chains from one sample, sequenced in a study of blood T cell repertoires in COVID-19 (dated by TCRdb to about 2020). The library was produced with the immunoSEQ multiplex PCR assay. TCRdb took over this immuneACCESS table, retaining in-frame rearrangements with V and J assigned. Such tables are incomplete; in checked studies, under half of the missing clones stem from an unresolved V gene, and the remainder is unexplained. This sample is represented by 300,000 or so clones; approximately 90% of them were singletons. Together, the top ten hold approximately 2.1% of the sample. The sequenced sample consisted of peripheral blood. Source of these receptors: a woman aged 30 to 39 with COVID-19, enrolled during active disease.

This clone was picked up one time. The chain joins TRBV5-1 to TRBJ2-1, with TRBD2 as a possible D gene (6 bases). The V end lost 1 base, the J end lost 7 bases, and 15 bases lay between the germline ends. Germline V gives CDR1 SGHRS, CDR2 YFSETQ. This CDR3 comprises 15 residues. The CDR3 spells CASSLWIGGRNEQFF. DNA of the CDR3: TGCGCCAGCAGCTTGTGGATCGGAGGGCGGAATGAGCAGTTCTTC.

V gene TRBV29-1 combines with J gene TRBJ2-3; D gene ambiguous. The CDR3 has 15 amino acids. The V end was cut by 3 bases, the J end by 0 bases, with 13 bases between. Germline-derived CDR1 and CDR2 are SQVTM and ANQGSEA. CDR3: CSVDPASDSTDTQYF. Here the CDR3 DNA reads TGCAGCGTTGACCCAGCGTCAGATAGCACAGATACGCAGTATTTT.

This rearrangement joins TRBV9 to TRBJ1-2; the match to TRBD1 covers 7 bases. Trimming cost V 2 bases and J 3 bases; bases outside gene matches: 7. Germline-derived CDR1 and CDR2 are SGDLS and YYNGEE. The CDR3 runs to 15 residues. CDR3 loop: CASSVTAGTDYGYTF. DNA for the CDR3: TGTGCCAGCAGCGTGACCGCCGGGACAGACTATGGCTACACCTTC.

The chain is built from TRBV5-6 and TRBJ1-3; D gene uncertain. CDR3 length: 14 amino acids. Trimming stripped 1 base from V and 5 bases from J, with 10 bases between. Germline lookup yields CDR1 SGHDT and CDR2 YYEEEE. The CDR3 coding sequence is TGTGCCAGCAGCTTGTCCGCGCTCAGAAACACCATATATTTT. This translates into CASSLSALRNTIYF.

The chain carries TRBV6-1 and TRBJ1-4; 10 positions match TRBD1. Germline values: CDR1 MNHNS, CDR2 SASEGT. V shed 3 bases, J shed 8 bases, and the junction held 3 bases outside the gene matches. There are 14 residues in the CDR3. The CDR3 reads CASSEDRGGEKLFF. The DNA of the CDR3 is TGTGCCAGCAGTGAGGACAGGGGGGGAGAAAAACTGTTTTTT.

The count of this clone is one. This rearrangement joins TRBV19 to TRBJ1-1; TRBD1 is a possible D gene (5 bases). This CDR3 spans 14 amino acids. Germline values: CDR1 LNHDA, CDR2 SQIVND (reference sequence). Between the trimmed V and J ends, which lost 7 bases and 1 base, there was a span of 13 bases. CDR3 nucleotide sequence: TGTGCCAGTATATCCGGACAACAGAACACTGAAGCTTTCTTT. Translating gives CASISGQQNTEAFF.

The chain couples TRBV25-1 to TRBJ1-6; weak D call: TRBD1 (6 bases). Germline V gives CDR1 MGHDK, CDR2 SYGVNS. Trimming removed 7 bases from V and 7 bases from J, with 11 bases in between. CDR3 length equals 13 residues. The CDR3 loop reads CASNRVWNSPLHF. CDR3 nucleotides: TGTGCCAGCAACAGGGTTTGGAATTCACCCCTCCACTTT.

J is TRBJ1-6 and V is TRBV6-2 or TRBV6-3, with TRBD1 identical over 9 bases. V lost 6 bases and J lost 8; bases outside the gene matches: 11. This CDR3 is built from 16 residues. In germline, CDR1 is MNHEY, CDR2 SVGEGT. The CDR3 coding sequence is TGTGCCAGCAGCCCTACCGGGACAGGGCCGGATTCACCCCTCCACTTT. Translated: CASSPTGTGPDSPLHF.

The chain is built from TRBV7-2 and TRBJ2-4; the D gene is possibly TRBD1 (6 bases). The CDR3 is 15 residues long. CDR1 and CDR2 (germline): SGHTA, FQGNSA. Trimming pared 4 bases from V and 6 bases from J, leaving 16 bases between. In nucleotides, the CDR3 is TGTGCCAGCAGCTCCGGCCTGGGGGCGTCAAACATTCAGTACTTC. It specifies CASSSGLGASNIQYF.

This chain uses TRBV2 with TRBJ2-7; 9 bases are a match to TRBD2. The ends lost 6 bases at V and 2 bases at J; junction bases unmatched: 5. The length of the CDR3 is 14 residues. Germline assignment: CDR1 SNHLY and CDR2 FYNNEI. DNA for the CDR3: TGTGCCAGCAGGGTAGCGGGAGCGACCTACGAGCAGTACTTC. Protein product: CASRVAGATYEQYF.

The chain employs TRBV11-3 and TRBJ2-1, with 13 nucleotides matching TRBD2. Germline assignment: CDR1 SGHNT and CDR2 YENEEA. V shed 4 bases and J 5 bases; nucleotides not matched to a gene: 14. This CDR3 region has 19 residues. The CDR3 coding sequence is TGTGCCAGCAGCTCCGGACAGGGGAGACTAGCGGGAGGACACAATGAGCAGTTCTTC. It is translated as CASSSGQGRLAGGHNEQFF.

The V and J genes are TRBV10-3 and TRBJ2-1; D gene uncertain. The V end lost 2 bases, the J end lost 6 bases, and 11 bases lay between the germline ends. The CDR3 spans 14 residues. CDR1 is ENHRY, CDR2 SYGVKD, per germline. The CDR3 is CAISEEIEPNEQFF. DNA of the CDR3: TGTGCCATCAGTGAGGAGATAGAACCCAATGAGCAGTTCTTC.

The chain combines TRBV20-1 with TRBJ2-3, with TRBD2 as a possible D gene (6 bases). The CDR3 is 13 residues long. CDR1 and CDR2 from the germline V gene are DFQATT and SNEGSKA (reference sequence). V was shortened by 3 bases and J by 4 bases, with 11 bases between the two germline ends. CDR3 sequence: CSASFAGPDTQYF. As DNA, the CDR3 is TGCAGTGCTAGTTTTGCGGGGCCAGATACGCAGTATTTT.

The rearrangement links TRBV19 to TRBJ1-1; 7 positions agree with TRBD1. Germline trimming cut 7 bases from V and 5 bases from J; bases unmatched to any gene: 7. Germline CDR1 reads LNHDA; CDR2 reads SQIVND (reference sequence). CDR3 length: 13 amino acids. The CDR3 protein is CASMNRGGTEAFF. DNA for the CDR3: TGTGCCAGTATGAACAGGGGAGGTACTGAAGCTTTCTTT.

The chain combines TRBV11-2 with TRBJ1-2; possibly TRBD1 for D (5 bases). This CDR3 comprises 15 residues. Between the trimmed V and J ends, which lost 4 bases and 0 bases, there was a span of 12 bases. Germline lookup yields CDR1 SGHAT and CDR2 FQNNGV. The CDR3 region is CASSSLKGANYGYTF. CDR3 nucleotides: TGTGCCAGCAGCTCCCTCAAAGGGGCTAACTATGGCTACACCTTC.

The chain uses TRBV30 and TRBJ1-3; D ambiguous. The CDR3 length is 15 residues. Trimming pared 1 base from V and 2 bases from J, leaving 12 bases between. Germline V CDR1 and CDR2: GTSNPN, SVGIG (reference sequence). The CDR3 loop reads CAWSDGRGTGNTIYF. The CDR3, as DNA: TGTGCCTGGAGTGACGGGAGAGGAACTGGAAACACCATATATTTT.

This chain uses TRBV7-8 with TRBJ2-7, with 14 bases fitting TRBD2. V gave up 4 bases and J gave up 3 bases; unmatched junction bases: 11. There are 18 residues in the CDR3. Germline CDR1 and CDR2: SGHVS and FQNEAQ. The CDR3 loop is CASSWRIETSGRVYEQYF. As DNA, the CDR3 is TGTGCCAGCAGCTGGAGAATCGAGACTAGCGGGAGGGTCTACGAGCAGTACTTC.

The chain has TRBV7-9 and TRBJ1-2; TRBD1 agrees at 7 bases. Unmatched junction bases numbered 5, after V lost 5 bases and J lost 2 bases. The germline V gene encodes CDR1 SEHNR and CDR2 FQNEAQ (reference sequence). There are 14 residues in the CDR3. For the CDR3, the DNA is TGTGCCAGCAGCCCTTCGACAGGGAACTATGGCTACACCTTC. Protein sequence: CASSPSTGNYGYTF.

The rearrangement links TRBV7-9 to TRBJ1-2; no reliable D call. V lost 2 bases, J lost 0 bases, and 13 bases lay in between. Per germline, CDR1 SEHNR and CDR2 FQNEAQ (reference sequence). The CDR3 length is 16 residues. In DNA, the CDR3 is TGTGCCAGCAGCTTAACGGGGATCCCCTCTAACTATGGCTACACCTTC. Protein product: CASSLTGIPSNYGYTF.

This chain uses TRBV18 with TRBJ1-5; 9 nucleotides match TRBD1. CDR1 is KGHSH, CDR2 LQKENI, per germline. Losses at the gene ends were 1 base for V and 1 base for J; bases not matched to a gene: 2. The CDR3 spans 16 residues. This CDR3 reads CASSPLDRGSNQPQHF. Written as DNA, the CDR3 is TGTGCCAGCTCACCACTCGACAGGGGGAGCAATCAGCCCCAGCATTTT.

The chain employs TRBV7-9 and TRBJ1-4, with D possibly matching TRBD1 (5 bases). The CDR3 length is 16 residues. V dropped 1 base and J dropped 0 bases, with 9 bases sitting between them. Looked up from germline, CDR1 is SEHNR and CDR2 is FQNEAQ (reference sequence). This chain's CDR3 is CASSLVGPATNEKLFF. The CDR3, as DNA: TGTGCCAGCAGCTTAGTGGGGCCTGCAACTAATGAAAAACTGTTTTTT.

The genes are TRBV5-1 and TRBJ1-6; D unclear. CDR3 size: 14 residues. CDR1 and CDR2 (germline): SGHRS, YFSETQ. V was shortened by 1 base and J by 8 bases, with 10 bases between the two germline ends. This CDR3 reads CASSLRGLDSPLHF. DNA for the CDR3: TGCGCCAGCAGCTTGAGAGGATTGGATTCACCCCTCCACTTT.

This clone was found once. The chain links TRBV29-1 to TRBJ2-1; 7 nucleotides match TRBD2. The CDR3 consists of 14 residues. Losses at the gene ends were 6 bases for V and 4 bases for J; bases not matched to a gene: 9. Germline values: CDR1 SQVTM, CDR2 ANQGSEA. CDR3 nucleotides: TGCAGCGTAGCGGGGCCCGTAGTTTACAATGAGCAGTTCTTC. It translates to CSVAGPVVYNEQFF.

J is TRBJ2-7 and V is TRBV11-2, with 8 bases identical to TRBD2. The CDR3 length is 14 residues. V lost 5 bases, J lost 4 bases, and 7 bases stayed unmatched. The V gene's germline CDR1 is SGHAT and CDR2 FQNNGV. CDR3 protein: CASSLWRGAYEQYF. The CDR3 region has the DNA TGTGCCAGCAGCCTCTGGCGGGGGGCTTACGAGCAGTACTTC.

The J gene is TRBJ1-1, the V gene TRBV30; TRBD1 agrees at 10 bases. The germline gives CDR1 GTSNPN, CDR2 SVGIG (reference sequence). Germline trimming cut 2 bases from V and 4 bases from J; bases unmatched to any gene: 4. This CDR3 is 14 amino acids long. CDR3 sequence reads: CAWSTGQGSTEAFF. The CDR3 DNA sequence: TGTGCCTGGAGTACGGGACAGGGGTCCACTGAAGCTTTCTTT.

The chain joins TRBV11-3 to TRBJ2-1; TRBD1 matches 8 bases. This CDR3 has 17 residues. V dropped 5 bases and J dropped 6; count of bases not matched to a gene: 15. The germline gives CDR1 SGHNT, CDR2 YENEEA. Written as DNA, the CDR3 is TGTGCCAGCAGCCCCTTTCCCCAGGGGGCGACGGGCAATGAGCAGTTCTTC. Residues: CASSPFPQGATGNEQFF.

This clone is a singleton in its sample. V gene TRBV2 combines with J gene TRBJ2-1; possible D gene TRBD1, 5 bases. The CDR3 has 16 residues. Germline lookup yields CDR1 SNHLY and CDR2 FYNNEI. The V end lost 6 bases, the J end lost 7 bases, and 22 bases lay between the germline ends. CDR3 region: CASSPGTGDFLNEQFF. In nucleotides, the CDR3 is TGTGCCAGCAGCCCAGGTACAGGCGATTTTTTGAATGAGCAGTTCTTC.

This clone is a singleton in its sample. The chain links TRBV6-1 to TRBJ1-2; D not resolved. V was trimmed by 2 bases and J by 3 bases, leaving 16 bases between them. The CDR3 runs to 16 residues. The germline gives CDR1 MNHNS, CDR2 SASEGT. The CDR3 sequence: CASSESGASGDYGYTF. The CDR3 region has the DNA TGTGCCAGCAGTGAAAGTGGCGCGTCCGGAGACTATGGCTACACCTTC.

CDR3 DNA sequence: TGTGCCAGCAGGCGGGACAGGTTTAGCAATCAGCCCCAGCATTTT. Translating it yields CASRRDRFSNQPQHF. The chain uses TRBV2 and TRBJ1-5; 8 nucleotides match TRBD1. This CDR3 spans 15 amino acids. The germline gives CDR1 SNHLY, CDR2 FYNNEI. V was clipped by 6 bases and J by 0 bases; unmatched bases: 4.

The chain uses TRBV29-1 and TRBJ2-3; D gene uncertain. CDR1 and CDR2 (germline): SQVTM, ANQGSEA. CDR3 length equals 13 residues. Trimming took 7 bases from V and 0 from J, leaving 11 bases between them. CDR3 in DNA: TGCAGCGCTGACTTATCTAGCACAGATACGCAGTATTTT. It specifies CSADLSSTDTQYF.